This T cell receptor beta chain was retrieved from a study of blood T cell repertoires in COVID-19. Across the whole study: Researchers got acute and convalescent COVID-19 samples from the United States, Italy and Spain.

The assay was immunoSEQ multiplex PCR, and TCRdb's table has in-frame clones only and misses some. The sample has almost 30,000 clones; roughly 87% are singletons. In germline, CDR1 is MNHNY, CDR2 SVGAGI (reference sequence). V was shortened by 6 bases and J by 2 bases, with 19 bases between the two germline ends. This CDR3 has 16 amino acids. Sequences were obtained from peripheral blood. The chain has TRBV6-6 and TRBJ1-2; possibly TRBD1 for D (6 bases). The receptor was isolated from a human donor in a cohort sampled during active COVID-19. In DNA, the CDR3 is TGTGCCAGCAGCCCAGCGGGGGGCCGGTCCAACTATGGCTACACCTTC. It specifies CASSPAGGRSNYGYTF.